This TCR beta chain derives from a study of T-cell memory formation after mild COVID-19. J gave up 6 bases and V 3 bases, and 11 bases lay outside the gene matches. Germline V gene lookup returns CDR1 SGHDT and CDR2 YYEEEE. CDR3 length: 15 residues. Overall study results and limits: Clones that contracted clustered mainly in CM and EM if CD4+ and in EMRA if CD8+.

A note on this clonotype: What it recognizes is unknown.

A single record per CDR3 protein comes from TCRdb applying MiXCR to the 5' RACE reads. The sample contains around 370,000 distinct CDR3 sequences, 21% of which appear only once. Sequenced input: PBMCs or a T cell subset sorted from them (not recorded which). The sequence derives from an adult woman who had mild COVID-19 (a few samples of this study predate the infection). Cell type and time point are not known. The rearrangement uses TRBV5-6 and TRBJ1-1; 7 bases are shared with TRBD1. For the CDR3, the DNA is TGTGCCAGCAGCTACCCGACAGGGACTTTTCCTGAAGCTTTCTTT. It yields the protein CASSYPTGTFPEAFF. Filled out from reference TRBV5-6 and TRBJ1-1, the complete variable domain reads DAGVTQSPTHLIKTRGQQVTLRCSPKSGHDTVSWYQQALGQGPQFIFQYYEEEERQRGNFPDRFSGHQFPNYSSELNVNALLLGDSALYLCASSYPTGTFPEAFFGQGTRLTVV.